A selection of T cell receptor beta chains follows, all from one sample in a study of blood T cell repertoires in COVID-19. The method was immunoSEQ multiplex PCR; TCRdb's version includes in-frame clones alone and lacks a portion of them. This sample has 100,000 to 150,000 clones; 74% occur once, and the top ten carry 5.5%. The sample was peripheral blood. Source of these receptors: a man between 60 and 75 years old with acute or convalescent COVID-19. Both conserved end residues are part of each CDR3. The order of the fields is J gene, clone size, D gene, V gene, CDR3 DNA, CDR3 protein. The D gene is left open where the match is weak. Expanded clones are given a class, and other clones once, few, many or no size at all.

J: TRBJ1-1; size: NA; D: NA; V: TRBV24-1; DNA: TGTGCCACCAGTTCAACGCAGGGGAACACTGAAGCTTTCTTT; CDR3: CATSSTQGNTEAFF
J: TRBJ1-2; size: once; D: NA; V: TRBV7-9; DNA: TGTGCCAGCAGCTTTTCTGCAGTTGACTACACCTTC; CDR3: CASSFSAVDYTF
J: TRBJ1-2; size: NA; D: NA; V: TRBV5-6; DNA: TGTGCCAGCAGCGTCGACATTGGTCCCGGCTTAGGCGGCTACACCTTC; CDR3: CASSVDIGPGLGGYTF
J: TRBJ2-5; size: NA; D: NA; V: TRBV7-8; DNA: TGTGCCAGCAGCTCAGACCAGGGTGGTGAGACCCAGTACTTC; CDR3: CASSSDQGGETQYF
J: TRBJ1-5; size: NA; D: NA; V: TRBV6-6; DNA: TGTGCCAGCAGTTACGTTGGACTGAGTCAGCCCCAGCATTTT; CDR3: CASSYVGLSQPQHF
J: TRBJ2-1; size: NA; D: NA; V: TRBV7-3; DNA: TGTGCCAGCAGCTACACTAGGGAGTATGAGCAGTTCTTC; CDR3: CASSYTREYEQFF
J: TRBJ2-2; size: NA; D: TRBD2; V: TRBV7-2; DNA: TGTGCCAGCAGCTCGCAAGCGGGGGGAACCGGGGAGCTGTTTTTT; CDR3: CASSSQAGGTGELFF
J: TRBJ1-2; size: NA; D: TRBD1; V: TRBV7-9; DNA: TGTGCCAGCAGCTTGGGACAGAACAACTATGGCTACACCTTC; CDR3: CASSLGQNNYGYTF
J: TRBJ1-5; size: NA; D: NA; V: TRBV4-1; DNA: TGCGCCAGCAGCCAAGTCTACGGGGGAAGCAATCAGCCCCAGCATTTT; CDR3: CASSQVYGGSNQPQHF
J: TRBJ2-3; size: NA; D: TRBD2; V: TRBV5-1; DNA: TGCGCCAGCAGCGCCGGGACTAGCGGGGTTACAGATACGCAGTATTTT; CDR3: CASSAGTSGVTDTQYF
J: TRBJ1-4; size: NA; D: NA; V: TRBV5-1; DNA: TGCGCCAGCAGCGGGAAGTACGCAGGGGATCCTTCTGAAAAACTGTTTTTT; CDR3: CASSGKYAGDPSEKLFF
J: TRBJ1-1; size: many; D: TRBD1; V: TRBV29-1; DNA: TGCAGCGTTGTCGGGCCAGGGGGTAATACTGAAGCTTTCTTT; CDR3: CSVVGPGGNTEAFF
J: TRBJ2-7; size: NA; D: NA; V: TRBV5-6; DNA: TGTGCCAGCAGCACAAACAGGGTACCCTACGAGCAGTACTTC; CDR3: CASSTNRVPYEQYF
J: TRBJ2-3; size: NA; D: NA; V: TRBV27; DNA: TGTGCCAGCAGTTTTCTGGGGGCCGGCACAGATACGCAGTATTTT; CDR3: CASSFLGAGTDTQYF
J: TRBJ1-2; size: NA; D: NA; V: TRBV27; DNA: TGTGCCAGCAGTCCGACAGTCGTCAGGGATATTGGCTACACCTTC; CDR3: CASSPTVVRDIGYTF
J: TRBJ2-7; size: NA; D: NA; V: TRBV11-2; DNA: TGTGCCAGCAGCCCTTCGGGAGAGCAGTACTTC; CDR3: CASSPSGEQYF
J: TRBJ2-7; size: NA; D: TRBD1; V: TRBV24-1; DNA: TGTGCCACCAGTGATTCCGGGACAGTGTCCTACGAGCAGTACTTC; CDR3: CATSDSGTVSYEQYF
J: TRBJ1-5; size: NA; D: TRBD1; V: TRBV19; DNA: TGTGCCAGTAGCCCGCGATCTTTTATAGGGACAGGGAACAATCAGCCCCAGCATTTT; CDR3: CASSPRSFIGTGNNQPQHF
J: TRBJ2-1; size: NA; D: NA; V: TRBV7-6; DNA: TGTGCCAGCAGCTTAAGTCAGAATGAGCAGTTCTTC; CDR3: CASSLSQNEQFF
J: TRBJ2-3; size: NA; D: TRBD2; V: TRBV24-1; DNA: TGTGCCACCAGTGACGGGACTAGCGGGAGATTTACGCAGTATTTT; CDR3: CATSDGTSGRFTQYF
J: TRBJ1-5; size: NA; D: NA; V: TRBV2; DNA: TGTGCCAGCACCGATGGTCGGGGGAGGGGGAGGCTGCGCAATCAGCCCCAGCATTTT; CDR3: CASTDGRGRGRLRNQPQHF
J: TRBJ2-3; size: NA; D: NA; V: TRBV6-1; DNA: TGTGCCAGCAGTGAGGGCGGCACAGATACGCAGTATTTT; CDR3: CASSEGGTDTQYF
J: TRBJ2-3; size: NA; D: NA; V: TRBV7-3; DNA: TGTGCCAGCAGCTCAACGAGTCAAAATACGCAGTATTTT; CDR3: CASSSTSQNTQYF
J: TRBJ1-4; size: NA; D: NA; V: TRBV3-1/TRBV3-2; DNA: TGTGCCAGCAGCCCCAAGCTGGACCAGGGAGAAAAACTGTTTTTT; CDR3: CASSPKLDQGEKLFF
J: TRBJ2-3; size: few; D: NA; V: TRBV5-6; DNA: TGTGCCAGCAGCTTGGACTGGAGGAGCACAGATACGCAGTATTTT; CDR3: CASSLDWRSTDTQYF
J: TRBJ1-4; size: NA; D: NA; V: TRBV6-5; DNA: TGTGCCAGCAGGAACAGAGATGAAAAACTGTTTTTT; CDR3: CASRNRDEKLFF
J: TRBJ1-4; size: NA; D: NA; V: TRBV5-1; DNA: TGCGCCAGCAGCTTGGCCGGGACTGGTAATGAAAAACTGTTTTTT; CDR3: CASSLAGTGNEKLFF
J: TRBJ1-1; size: few; D: NA; V: TRBV6-5; DNA: TGTGCCAGCAGCAACAAACAGGGATTGAACACTGAAGCTTTCTTT; CDR3: CASSNKQGLNTEAFF
J: TRBJ2-2; size: NA; D: TRBD1; V: TRBV5-1; DNA: TGCGCCAGCAGCTTGGTCACAGGGGCGAACACCGGGGAGCTGTTTTTT; CDR3: CASSLVTGANTGELFF
J: TRBJ2-3; size: NA; D: NA; V: TRBV10-1; DNA: TGCGCCAGCAGTGTTACAGGGAATGAGCCAGATACGCAGTATTTT; CDR3: CASSVTGNEPDTQYF
J: TRBJ1-1; size: NA; D: NA; V: TRBV3-1/TRBV3-2; DNA: TGTGCCAGCAGCCAAGAGGCAGGGGTCACTGAAGCTTTCTTT; CDR3: CASSQEAGVTEAFF
J: TRBJ2-2; size: NA; D: NA; V: TRBV7-3; DNA: TGTGCCAGCAGCTCCAGGGGATCCGGGGAGCTGTTTTTT; CDR3: CASSSRGSGELFF
J: TRBJ1-2; size: NA; D: TRBD1; V: TRBV25-1; DNA: TGTGCCAGCAGTGCGGTGGGGACAGGGAACTATGGCTACACCTTC; CDR3: CASSAVGTGNYGYTF
J: TRBJ2-3; size: NA; D: TRBD2; V: TRBV13; DNA: TGTGCCAGCAGCGTACCTACCGTCGGACTAGCGAGCACAGATACGCAGTATTTT; CDR3: CASSVPTVGLASTDTQYF
J: TRBJ1-1; size: NA; D: NA; V: TRBV3-1/TRBV3-2; DNA: TGTGCCAGCAGCCACGCGGAGAGCACTGAAGCTTTCTTT; CDR3: CASSHAESTEAFF
J: TRBJ2-1; size: once; D: NA; V: TRBV11-2; DNA: TGTGCCAGCAGCTTAATAACCGGGGTGGCCTACAATGAGCAGTTCTTC; CDR3: CASSLITGVAYNEQFF
J: TRBJ1-1; size: NA; D: TRBD1; V: TRBV27; DNA: TGTGCCAGCAGTTTTCGAAACCCCGGGACAGGGTCTGAAGCTTTCTTT; CDR3: CASSFRNPGTGSEAFF